These 31 T cell receptor beta chains were sequenced from one sample in a study of T cells in Graves' hyperthyroidism and ophthalmopathy. The investigators amplified TCR beta CDR3 regions from RNA transcripts. HTBI primers were used for first-round RT-PCR of the TCR CDR3. TCRdb re-analysed the multiplex PCR reads in MiXCR, keeping a single row per CDR3 protein. Counted here are some 650,000 distinct CDR3 sequences, roughly a sixth occurring once; the ten biggest clones make up roughly 3.5%. The specimen was blood. These receptors came from a woman between 35 and 50 years old with Graves' ophthalmopathy.

This clonotype was picked up many times. The rearrangement uses TRBV7-2 and TRBJ2-1; 14 bases agree with TRBD2. Losses at the gene ends were 4 bases for V and 8 bases for J; bases not matched to a gene: 7. This CDR3 comprises 16 residues. CDR1 and CDR2 (germline): SGHTA, FQGNSA. As DNA, the CDR3 is TGTGCCAGCAGCTCGGGCGGACTAGCGGGGGGTCATGAGCAGTTCTTC. Its protein is CASSSGGLAGGHEQFF.

This clonotype was observed at least ten times. The rearrangement joins TRBV2 to TRBJ1-4; D is undetermined. The V gene lost 7 bases and the J gene lost 5 bases, with 17 bases spanning the gap. The CDR3 is 15 amino acids. Germline CDR1 reads SNHLY; CDR2 reads FYNNEI. The CDR3 here is CASIKGLTSNEKLFF. The CDR3 coding sequence is TGTGCCAGCATTAAGGGCCTGACCTCAAATGAAAAACTGTTTTTT.

The rearrangement links TRBV4-1 to TRBJ2-3, with 12 bases identical to TRBD2. CDR3 length equals 18 residues. With V trimmed by 1 base and J by 1 base, 6 bases remained unmatched. From germline, CDR1 is MGHRA and CDR2 YSYEKL. CDR3 sequence (DNA): TGCGCCAGCAGCCAAGGTCTAGCGGGGGGGCCGCGCACAGATACGCAGTATTTT. It translates to CASSQGLAGGPRTDTQYF.

A few counts support this clonotype. The chain combines TRBV4-1 with TRBJ1-2; the D is unclear. With 0 bases removed from V and 3 bases from J, the gap between germline ends came to 11 bases. CDR1 MGHRA and CDR2 YSYEKL come from the germline V gene. This CDR3 spans 15 amino acids. The CDR3 is CASSQDLREDYGYTF. In DNA, the CDR3 is TGCGCCAGCAGCCAAGATTTGAGGGAGGACTATGGCTACACCTTC.

This clonotype showed up many times. This may come from a read error, since a much larger clone is one base off. The chain uses TRBV30 and TRBJ2-7; no clear D gene. In germline, CDR1 is GTSNPN, CDR2 SVGIG (reference sequence). V dropped 0 bases and J dropped 3 bases, with 3 bases sitting between them. CDR3 length: 11 residues. In DNA, the CDR3 is TGTGCCTGGAGTGTAAACTACGAGCAGTACTTC. Protein sequence: CAWSVNYEQYF.

This clonotype was picked up a small number of times. This chain links TRBV24-1 with TRBJ2-3; D unresolved. This CDR3 contains 12 residues. With 4 bases removed from V and 11 bases from J, the gap between germline ends came to 12 bases. The germline CDR1 and CDR2 sequences are KGHDR and SFDVKD. The CDR3 here is CATSDPGLQQYF. DNA of the CDR3: TGTGCCACCAGTGACCCCGGGTTACAGCAGTATTTT.

This clonotype was seen ten or more times. CDR3 in DNA: TGTGCCAGCAGCAACCCTAAGGCGGGGGCCTCCTATGGCTACACCTTC. Amino acid sequence: CASSNPKAGASYGYTF. The chain links TRBV7-9 to TRBJ1-2, with TRBD1 as a possible D gene (6 bases). The CDR3 is 16 amino acids. Germline V CDR1 and CDR2: SEHNR, FQNEAQ (reference sequence). Trimming pared 5 bases from V and 4 bases from J, leaving 20 bases between.

This clonotype was observed at least ten times. The chain uses TRBV2 and TRBJ1-6, with TRBD1 matching over 7 bases. The length of the CDR3 is 15 residues. V was clipped by 5 bases and J by 5 bases; unmatched bases: 6. Germline V gene lookup returns CDR1 SNHLY and CDR2 FYNNEI. The CDR3 loop is CASSRRQGNNSPLHF. CDR3 bases: TGTGCCAGCAGTCGCCGACAGGGAAATAATTCACCCCTCCACTTT.

This clonotype was seen more than once but under ten times. This rearrangement joins TRBV5-1 to TRBJ2-7; 10 bases align to TRBD1. There are 13 residues in the CDR3. Germline CDR1 and CDR2: SGHRS and YFSETQ. With V trimmed by 4 bases and J by 6 bases, 4 bases remained unmatched. The CDR3 protein is CASSGTGVCEQYF. In DNA form, the CDR3 reads TGCGCCAGCAGCGGGACAGGGGTTTGCGAGCAGTACTTC.

The V call is TRBV7-8, the J call TRBJ1-2, with 8 bases that match TRBD1. With V trimmed by 5 bases and J by 3 bases, 5 bases remained unmatched. This CDR3 is built from 14 residues. Germline values: CDR1 SGHVS, CDR2 FQNEAQ. Here the CDR3 reads CASSKGQDYYGYTF. Written as DNA, the CDR3 is TGTGCCAGCAGCAAGGGACAGGACTACTATGGCTACACCTTC.

This clonotype appeared many times. DNA of the CDR3: TGTGCCAGCAGTTACTCCCGGTCAGGTTCTGGAAACACCATATATTTT. Its protein is CASSYSRSGSGNTIYF. V and J are TRBV6-5 and TRBJ1-3; no clear D. V was cut by 0 bases and J by 1 base, with 10 bases left in between. Germline loops: CDR1 MNHEY, CDR2 SVGAGI. CDR3 length: 16 residues.

The sample holds a few counts of this clonotype. J is TRBJ1-1 and V is TRBV6-5; D is possibly TRBD1 (5 bases). V lost 0 bases, J lost 7 bases, and 12 bases lay in between. Germline CDR1 and CDR2: MNHEY and SVGAGI. The CDR3 covers 14 residues. In DNA, the CDR3 is TGTGCCAGCAGTTACTCGCGGGGTGGACATGAAGCTTTCTTT. Translated: CASSYSRGGHEAFF.

This clonotype was observed at least ten times. The chain is built from TRBV7-2 and TRBJ2-7, with D possibly called TRBD1 or TRBD2 (5 bases each). Looked up from germline, CDR1 is SGHTA and CDR2 is FQGNSA. The CDR3 extends over 16 amino acids. The V gene lost 5 bases and the J gene lost 0 bases, with 17 bases spanning the gap. The CDR3 DNA follows: TGTGCCAGCAGCCTCCCCCGGGGCGCGATCTCCTACGAGCAGTACTTC. It specifies CASSLPRGAISYEQYF.

On this clonotype: One base away lies a much larger clone, so this may be a sequencing read error. The rearrangement joins TRBV9 to TRBJ1-4; unclear D gene. V dropped 3 bases and J dropped 4 bases, with 4 bases sitting between them. The germline CDR1 and CDR2 sequences are SGDLS and YYNGEE. The CDR3 consists of 12 residues. CDR3 residues: CASSADNEKLFF. CDR3 DNA: TGTGCCAGCAGCGCAGATAATGAAAAACTGTTTTTT.

The V gene is TRBV10-3, the J gene TRBJ2-6, with 9 bases that match TRBD1. The ends lost 6 bases at V and 4 bases at J; junction bases unmatched: 4. Germline lookup yields CDR1 ENHRY and CDR2 SYGVKD. This CDR3 region has 15 residues. CDR3 region: CAISAQGAGANVLTF. In DNA form, the CDR3 reads TGTGCCATCAGCGCACAGGGGGCCGGGGCCAACGTCCTGACTTTC.

The rearrangement links TRBV19 to TRBJ1-5; TRBD1 matches at 7 bases. This CDR3 region has 15 residues. With 7 bases clipped from V and 7 bases from J, the junction kept 13 bases outside the gene matches. The germline V gene encodes CDR1 LNHDA and CDR2 SQIVND (reference sequence). The CDR3 coding sequence is TGTGCCAGTATCCCGGGAGGGGGCGTGGACCAGCCCCAGCATTTT. The encoded protein is CASIPGGGVDQPQHF.

This clonotype was seen many times. The V gene is TRBV20-1, the J gene TRBJ2-3; 16 bases map to TRBD2. CDR1 and CDR2 (germline): DFQATT, SNEGSKA (reference sequence). J lost 5 bases, V lost 2 bases, and 13 bases had no gene match. The CDR3 is made up of 19 amino acids. The CDR3 sequence is CSARPQGLAGGRNRDTQYF. The CDR3 coding sequence is TGCAGTGCTAGACCACAGGGACTAGCGGGGGGGCGGAACAGAGATACGCAGTATTTT.

The chain employs TRBV9 and TRBJ2-7; no clear D. This CDR3 is 15 amino acids long. Deletions cut 4 bases from V and 2 bases from J, with 16 bases between. Germline CDR1 SGDLS, CDR2 YYNGEE. The CDR3 loop is CASSPEPFRAYEQYF. CDR3 bases: TGTGCCAGCAGCCCCGAACCCTTTCGGGCCTACGAGCAGTACTTC.

This clonotype has ten or more counts. The chain couples TRBV6-2 or TRBV6-3 to TRBJ1-1; TRBD1 aligns across 8 bases. This CDR3 region has 15 residues. Germline-derived CDR1 and CDR2 are MNHEY and SVGEGT. Trimming removed 2 bases from V and 1 base from J; junction bases left unmatched: 3. The CDR3 protein is CASSYGGQGNTEAFF. The CDR3 nucleotides read TGTGCCAGCAGTTACGGCGGACAGGGGAACACTGAAGCTTTCTTT.

This clonotype was detected many times. The chain employs TRBV28 and TRBJ2-1; 12 bases agree with TRBD2. This CDR3 contains 16 residues. Germline lookup yields CDR1 MDHEN and CDR2 SYDVKM. Unmatched junction bases numbered 6, after V lost 2 bases and J lost 7 bases. The CDR3 protein is CASSLLTSGRRNEQFF. CDR3 nucleotide sequence: TGTGCCAGCAGTTTACTAACTAGCGGGAGGAGAAATGAGCAGTTCTTC.

J is TRBJ1-2 and V is TRBV6-1; perhaps TRBD1 as D (5 bases). Per the germline V gene, CDR1 is MNHNS and CDR2 is SASEGT. V dropped 6 bases and J dropped 14 bases, with 19 bases sitting between them. The CDR3 runs to 12 residues. The CDR3 DNA reads TGTGCCAGCAGCCCAGCCGGGGCTGGAGGGACCTTC. Amino acid sequence: CASSPAGAGGTF.

This clonotype was counted between two and nine times. V gene TRBV28 combines with J gene TRBJ1-5; weak D call: TRBD1 (5 bases). Germline V gene lookup returns CDR1 MDHEN and CDR2 SYDVKM. CDR3 length: 16 residues. Trimming shortened V by 3 bases and J by 4 bases, and 16 bases separated the two germline ends. CDR3 residues: CASSFGSPGKNQPQHF. For the CDR3, the DNA is TGTGCCAGCAGTTTTGGATCCCCAGGGAAGAATCAGCCCCAGCATTTT.

This clonotype was counted ten times or more. This chain joins TRBV3-1 and TRBJ2-5; D might be TRBD2 (5 bases). Germline V gene data show CDR1 as LGHDT and CDR2 as YNNKEL (reference sequence). CDR3 length: 14 amino acids. V gave up 4 bases and J gave up 5 bases, with 14 bases separating them. The CDR3 reads CASSRQTSRETQYF. The CDR3 coding sequence is TGTGCCAGCAGCCGCCAAACTAGTAGGGAGACCCAGTACTTC.

The chain joins TRBV11-2 to TRBJ2-5; 9 nucleotides align to TRBD2. This CDR3 spans 17 amino acids. Unmatched junction bases numbered 7, after V lost 1 base and J lost 1 base. Germline CDR1 and CDR2: SGHAT and FQNNGV. CDR3 sequence reads: CASSLVIAGASQETQYF. CDR3 sequence (DNA): TGTGCCAGCAGCTTAGTAATAGCGGGAGCCTCCCAAGAGACCCAGTACTTC.

There are a few counts of this clonotype. The chain carries TRBV15 and TRBJ2-1, with 12 nucleotides matching TRBD2. The germline CDR1 and CDR2 sequences are LNHNV and YYDKDF (reference sequence). V trimming: 1 base; J trimming: 10 bases; junction bases outside the gene matches: 5. The CDR3 spans 15 residues. Here the CDR3 DNA reads TGTGCCACCAGCAGAGGGACTAGCGGGGCTAGGGAGCAGTTCTTC. This codes for CATSRGTSGAREQFF.

This clonotype has at least ten counts. The J gene is TRBJ2-1, the V gene TRBV11-2, with D perhaps TRBD1 (6 bases). Germline assignment: CDR1 SGHAT and CDR2 FQNNGV. The V and J ends lost 5 bases and 6 bases respectively, with 20 bases between them. The CDR3 is made up of 16 amino acids. DNA of the CDR3: TGTGCCAGCAGCGCCCCAGGGGACGGGGTGAGCAATGAGCAGTTCTTC. Translated: CASSAPGDGVSNEQFF.

The rearrangement joins TRBV7-2 to TRBJ2-3, with D maybe TRBD1 (6 bases). The J call may be wrong; the DNA end is better matched by TRBJ1-5. CDR1 SGHTA and CDR2 FQGNSA come from the germline V gene. CDR3 length: 15 residues. CDR3 protein: CASSPQTGLADTQHF. The CDR3 DNA is TGTGCCAGCAGCCCGCAAACAGGGCTGGCAGATACGCAGCATTTT.

This clonotype was observed many times. This chain joins TRBV3-1 and TRBJ1-2; D remains ambiguous. This CDR3 region has 17 residues. Trimming took 0 bases from V and 4 from J, leaving 18 bases between them. CDR1 and CDR2 (germline): LGHDT, YNNKEL (reference sequence). The CDR3, as DNA: TGTGCCAGCAGCCAAGATCGCTACCCCACTTCCCCCTATGGCTACACCTTC. Translation: CASSQDRYPTSPYGYTF.

This clonotype was observed a few times. The V gene is TRBV9, the J gene TRBJ1-6, with 9 bases matching TRBD1. This CDR3 region has 18 residues. Germline V CDR1 and CDR2: SGDLS, YYNGEE. J lost 7 bases, V lost 4 bases, and 15 bases had no gene match. CDR3 in DNA: TGTGCCAGCAGCCCGGGACAGGGTCTGTCCGAGAGGAATTCACCCCTCCACTTT. Protein: CASSPGQGLSERNSPLHF.

This rearrangement joins TRBV20-1 to TRBJ2-7, with 8 bases that match TRBD2. The V and J ends lost 5 bases and 5 bases, in that order; junction bases with no gene match: 14. The germline CDR1 and CDR2 sequences are DFQATT and SNEGSKA (reference sequence). There are 15 residues in the CDR3. The CDR3: CSALRPGLGTNEQYF. The CDR3 region has the DNA TGCAGTGCTCTACGTCCGGGACTAGGTACAAACGAGCAGTACTTC.

This clonotype has a count of ten or more. The V and J genes are TRBV7-3 and TRBJ2-1, with 7 bases aligning to TRBD1. Trimming removed 5 bases from V and 9 bases from J; junction bases left unmatched: 16. From germline, CDR1 is SGHTA and CDR2 FQGTGA. The CDR3 consists of 16 residues. The CDR3: CASSASTQGPDGEQFF. In DNA form, the CDR3 reads TGTGCCAGCAGCGCAAGCACACAGGGGCCCGACGGTGAGCAGTTCTTC. Variable domain in full (rest from reference TRBV7-3 and TRBJ2-1): GAGVSQTPSNKVTEKGKYVELRCDPISGHTALYWYRQSLGQGPEFLIYFQGTGAADDSGLPNDRFFAVRPEGSVSTLKIQRTERGDSAVYLCASSASTQGPDGEQFFGPGTRLTVL.